The rows below give T cell receptor beta chains drawn from one sample of a study of OX40 agonist ivuxolimab in advanced cancers. Repertoires were generated with immunoSEQ multiplex PCR, while TCRdb's copy carries only in-frame clones and drops some. The table includes around 80,000 clones, under 85% detected once. The material sequenced was CD4+ or CD8+ T cells sorted from blood, taken in a trial of the OX40 agonist ivuxolimab. All receptors come from an adult with an advanced solid tumor such as melanoma, head and neck, liver or kidney cancer. Each CDR3 is given with its conserved first and last residue. A D gene is named only where the DNA matches it firmly. The size of a clone is reported for some rows only, either as once, few or many, or as a class for expanded clones.

- TRBJ2-1 - TRBV6-6 CASSRAGGDNEQFF TGTGCCAGCAGTCGGGCAGGGGGGGACAATGAGCAGTTCTTC
- TRBJ2-3 - TRBV7-2 CASSFTLGTQYF TGTGCCAGCAGTTTTACGTTGGGTACGCAGTATTTT
- TRBJ2-7 - TRBV18 CASSPPSRYEQYF TGTGCCAGCTCACCACCGAGCCGCTACGAGCAGTACTTC
- TRBJ1-1 - TRBV10-3 CAISVRGYAEAFF TGTGCCATCAGTGTAAGAGGGTACGCTGAAGCTTTCTTT
TRBD2 TRBJ2-1 - TRBV4-2 CASSRRDSGRPLGNEQFF TGTGCCAGCAGCCGACGAGATAGCGGGAGGCCCCTCGGAAATGAGCAGTTCTTC
TRBD1 TRBJ1-5 - TRBV27 CASTLSGDRGRNQPQHF TGTGCCAGCACCCTTTCTGGGGACAGGGGGCGGAATCAGCCCCAGCATTTT
- TRBJ1-1 few TRBV2 CASTGPLNTEAFF TGTGCCAGCACCGGGCCGTTGAACACTGAAGCTTTCTTT
- TRBJ2-7 once TRBV5-1 CASSLQGKSSYEQYF TGCGCCAGCAGTTTACAGGGAAAAAGCTCCTACGAGCAGTACTTC
- TRBJ2-3 - TRBV7-2 CASSPGGAGSTDTQYF TGTGCCAGCAGCCCAGGCGGCGCAGGTAGCACAGATACGCAGTATTTT
- TRBJ1-3 - TRBV11-2 CASSFEGSPLGNTIYF TGTGCCAGCAGCTTTGAAGGAAGCCCCCTAGGAAACACCATATATTTT
- TRBJ2-4 - TRBV5-1 CASSSDNYLAKNIQYF TGCGCCAGCAGCTCCGACAATTACTTAGCCAAAAACATTCAGTACTTC
- TRBJ1-1 - TRBV5-1 CASSLATGNTEAFF TGCGCCAGCAGCTTGGCTACAGGGAACACTGAAGCTTTCTTT
- TRBJ2-3 - TRBV13 CASSATRQAPDKYF TGTGCCAGCAGCGCAACTCGACAGGCCCCGGACAAGTATTTT
- TRBJ1-1 - TRBV6-6 CASKGQNTEAFF TGTGCCAGCAAGGGTCAGAACACTGAAGCTTTCTTT
TRBD2 TRBJ2-1 - TRBV7-2 CASSLLAGNPTYNEQFF TGTGCCAGCAGCTTACTAGCGGGGAACCCCACTTACAATGAGCAGTTCTTC
TRBD1 TRBJ1-1 - TRBV19 CASSTRQGGVTEAFF TGTGCCAGTAGTACACGACAGGGGGGCGTCACTGAAGCTTTCTTT
TRBD1 TRBJ2-7 - TRBV6-1 CASSEGQGTNSYEQYF TGTGCCAGCAGTGAAGGACAGGGGACAAACTCCTACGAGCAGTACTTC
- TRBJ2-1 - TRBV11-2 CASTARGGLSYNEQFF TGTGCCAGCACCGCAAGAGGGGGGCTATCCTACAATGAGCAGTTCTTC
TRBD1 TRBJ1-4 - TRBV4-1 CASSRGQQTTNEKLFF TGCGCCAGCAGCCGGGGACAGCAGACAACTAATGAAAAACTGTTTTTT
TRBD1 TRBJ1-4 - TRBV15 CATSRLAGGEKLFF TGTGCCACCAGCCGACTGGCAGGGGGGGAAAAACTGTTTTTT
- TRBJ1-2 - TRBV7-9 CASSLQGRRGGYTF TGTGCCAGCAGCTTACAGGGGAGGCGGGGTGGCTACACCTTC
- TRBJ1-1 few TRBV5-1 CASTPDNLNTEAFF TGCGCCAGCACCCCAGACAACTTGAACACTGAAGCTTTCTTT
TRBD2 TRBJ2-5 - TRBV7-2 CASSFWGSGKETQYF TGTGCCAGCAGCTTCTGGGGTAGCGGGAAGGAGACCCAGTACTTC
- TRBJ2-1 - TRBV6-5 CASWTDLHNEQFF TGTGCCAGCTGGACAGATTTACACAATGAGCAGTTCTTC
TRBD2 TRBJ2-1 few TRBV2 CASSQSPTSGPNEQFF TGTGCCAGCAGTCAAAGCCCGACTAGCGGCCCCAATGAGCAGTTCTTC
- TRBJ2-7 - TRBV2 CASSRQGPYEQYF TGTGCCAGCAGTCGACAAGGACCCTACGAGCAGTACTTC
- TRBJ2-1 - TRBV7-3 CASSFLGVSSYNEQFF TGTGCCAGCAGCTTTCTGGGGGTGAGCTCCTACAATGAGCAGTTCTTC
- TRBJ1-6 - TRBV6-5 CASSYSERERSPLHF TGTGCCAGCAGTTACTCGGAGAGGGAACGATCACCCCTCCACTTT
- TRBJ1-2 - TRBV11-2 CASSLDYRTDYGYTF TGTGCCAGCAGCTTAGATTATAGGACAGACTATGGCTACACCTTC
- TRBJ1-5 - TRBV5-1 CASSPGEGGQPQHF TGCGCCAGCAGCCCAGGGGAAGGGGGTCAGCCCCAGCATTTT
TRBD1 TRBJ1-2 - TRBV5-6 CASSLRDRDYGYTF TGTGCCAGCAGCTTGAGGGACAGGGACTATGGCTACACCTTC
- TRBJ2-7 - TRBV27 CASSLDGGLSSYEQYF TGTGCCAGCAGTTTAGATGGGGGCTTGAGCTCCTACGAGCAGTACTTC
- TRBJ1-6 - TRBV5-1 CASSLIIRGSSYNSPLHF TGCGCCAGCAGCTTGATTATCAGGGGCAGCTCCTATAATTCACCCCTCCACTTT
- TRBJ1-5 few TRBV28 CASSLTWGDQPQHF TGTGCCAGCAGTTTAACATGGGGGGATCAGCCCCAGCATTTT
- TRBJ2-2 - TRBV6-5 CASSYREVGELFF TGTGCCAGCAGTTACAGGGAGGTCGGGGAGCTGTTTTTT
TRBD1 TRBJ2-3 - TRBV4-1 CASSPTGTGNTDTQYF TGCGCCAGCAGCCCGACCGGGACAGGGAACACAGATACGCAGTATTTT
TRBD1 TRBJ1-1 - TRBV6-5 CASSYRTGAPAFF TGTGCCAGCAGTTACAGAACAGGGGCGCCCGCTTTCTTT
- TRBJ1-2 once TRBV5-8 CASSKIRNYGYTF TGTGCCAGCTCTAAAATACGGAACTATGGCTACACCTTC
TRBD2 TRBJ2-5 - TRBV6-1 CASSFSGGLPETQYF TGTGCCAGCAGTTTTAGCGGGGGCCTCCCAGAGACCCAGTACTTC
TRBD2 TRBJ2-1 - TRBV5-1 CASSSEAGGYNEQFF TGCGCCAGCAGCTCGGAGGCGGGAGGGTACAATGAGCAGTTCTTC
- TRBJ2-5 once TRBV6-5 CASSYRVWQQETQYF TGTGCCAGCAGTTACCGCGTGTGGCAGCAAGAGACCCAGTACTTC
TRBD2 TRBJ2-3 once TRBV7-7 CASSPGLANTDTQYF TGTGCCAGCAGCCCGGGACTAGCGAACACAGATACGCAGTATTTT
TRBD2 TRBJ2-5 - TRBV4-1 CASSSASGGGGTQYF TGCGCCAGCAGCTCGGCTAGCGGGGGAGGCGGGACCCAGTACTTC
TRBD1 TRBJ1-4 - TRBV7-2 CASSRGQIREKLFF TGTGCCAGCAGCCGGGGACAGATTCGCGAAAAACTGTTTTTT
- TRBJ1-3 - TRBV6-5 CASSYRQGTTIYF TGTGCCAGCAGTTACAGGCAGGGAACCACCATATATTTT
- TRBJ2-5 - TRBV27 CASSGAGRVVQETQYF TGTGCCAGCTCAGGGGCGGGAAGGGTGGTTCAAGAGACCCAGTACTTC
- TRBJ1-4 - TRBV5-1 CASSLQRANEKLFF TGCGCCAGCAGCTTACAGCGAGCTAATGAAAAACTGTTTTTT